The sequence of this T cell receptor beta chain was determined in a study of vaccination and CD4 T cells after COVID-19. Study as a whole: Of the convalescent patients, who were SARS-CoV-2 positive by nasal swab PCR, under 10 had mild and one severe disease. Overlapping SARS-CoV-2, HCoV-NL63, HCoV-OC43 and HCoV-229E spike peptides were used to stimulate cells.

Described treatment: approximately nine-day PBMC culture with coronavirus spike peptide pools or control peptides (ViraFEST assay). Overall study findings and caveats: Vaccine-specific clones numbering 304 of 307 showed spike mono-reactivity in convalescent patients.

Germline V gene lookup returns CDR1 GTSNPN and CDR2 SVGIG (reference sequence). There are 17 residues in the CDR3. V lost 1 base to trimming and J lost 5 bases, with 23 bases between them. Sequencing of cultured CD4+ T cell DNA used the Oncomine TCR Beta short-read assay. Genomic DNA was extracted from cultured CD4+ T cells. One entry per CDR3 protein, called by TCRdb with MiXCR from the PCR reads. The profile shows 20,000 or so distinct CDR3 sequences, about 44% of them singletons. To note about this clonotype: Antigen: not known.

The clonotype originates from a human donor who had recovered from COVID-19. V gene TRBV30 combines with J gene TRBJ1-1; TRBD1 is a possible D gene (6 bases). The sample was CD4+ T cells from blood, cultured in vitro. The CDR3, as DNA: TGTGCCTGGAGTGGGGGAACAGGGCGGGGATACGGGACTGAAGCTTTCTTT. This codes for CAWSGGTGRGYGTEAFF.